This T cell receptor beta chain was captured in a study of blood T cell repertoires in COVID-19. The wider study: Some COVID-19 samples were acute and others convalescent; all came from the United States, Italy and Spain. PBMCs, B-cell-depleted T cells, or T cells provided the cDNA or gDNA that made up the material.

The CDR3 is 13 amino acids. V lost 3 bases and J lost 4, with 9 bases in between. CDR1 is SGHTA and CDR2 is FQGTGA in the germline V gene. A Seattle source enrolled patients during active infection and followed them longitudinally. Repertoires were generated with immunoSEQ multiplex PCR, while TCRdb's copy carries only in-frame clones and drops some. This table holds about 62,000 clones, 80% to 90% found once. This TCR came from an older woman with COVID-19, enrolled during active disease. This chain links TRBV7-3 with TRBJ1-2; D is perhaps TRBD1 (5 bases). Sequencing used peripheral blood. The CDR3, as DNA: TGTGCCAGCAGCTTGGGGGGTCCCTATGGCTACACCTTC. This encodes CASSLGGPYGYTF.